This record concerns one T cell receptor (beta chain) sequence. The CDR3 runs to 15 residues. Trimming at V came to 6 bases and at J to 0 bases, leaving 3 bases not matched to a gene. Germline-derived CDR1 and CDR2 are MNHEY and SVGAGI. Original handling: The assay estimated nucleated cells by amplifying reference gene primers. TCRdb's table, derived via immunoSEQ multiplex PCR, lists solely in-frame clones and lacks some. That table is the source of V, J and clone size, and D and trimming were worked out from the DNA. Of roughly 97,000 clones listed, approximately 76% are singletons. The data were taken from a study of blood T cell repertoires in COVID-19. Study as a whole: The study drew acute and convalescent COVID-19 samples from the United States, Italy and Spain. Sources were T cells, B-cell-depleted T cells, or PBMCs; the material itself was cDNA or gDNA.

The sequenced material came from peripheral blood. The V gene is TRBV6-5, the J gene TRBJ1-4; 8 nucleotides align to TRBD1. The sequence came from a man between 65 and 79 years old with acute or convalescent COVID-19. The CDR3 region has the DNA TGTGCCAGCAGCGACAGGGGAGCAACTAATGAAAAACTGTTTTTT. Protein product: CASSDRGATNEKLFF.